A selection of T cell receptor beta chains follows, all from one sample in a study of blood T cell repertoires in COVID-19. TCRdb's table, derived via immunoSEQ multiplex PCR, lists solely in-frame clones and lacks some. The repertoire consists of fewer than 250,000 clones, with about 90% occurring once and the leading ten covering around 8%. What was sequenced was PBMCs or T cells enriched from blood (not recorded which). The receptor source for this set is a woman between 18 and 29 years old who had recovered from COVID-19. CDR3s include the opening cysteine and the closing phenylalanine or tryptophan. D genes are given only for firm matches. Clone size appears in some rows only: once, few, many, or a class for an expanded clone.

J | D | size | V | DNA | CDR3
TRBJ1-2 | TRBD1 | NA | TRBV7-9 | TGTGCCAGCAGCTTAACGACAGGGCTGAACTATGGCTACACCTTC | CASSLTTGLNYGYTF
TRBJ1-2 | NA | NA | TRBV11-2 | TGTGCCAGCAGCCATGGAGGGAACGGGGGCTACACCTTC | CASSHGGNGGYTF
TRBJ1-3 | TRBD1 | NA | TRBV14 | TGTGCCAGCACCAGGGGACAGGGGACTGGTGGAAACACCATATATTTT | CASTRGQGTGGNTIYF
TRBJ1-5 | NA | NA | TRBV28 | TGTGCCAGCAGTTTTAGGGGGGGGAATCAGCCCCAGCATTTT | CASSFRGGNQPQHF
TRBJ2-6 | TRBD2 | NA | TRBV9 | TGTGCCAGCAGCGTAGAGGTGCGGGGGGCTGGTGGGGCCAACGTCCTGACTTTC | CASSVEVRGAGGANVLTF
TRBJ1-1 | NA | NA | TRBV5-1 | TGCGCCAGCAGCGACCTCAGGGTCGAGACTGAAGCTTTCTTT | CASSDLRVETEAFF
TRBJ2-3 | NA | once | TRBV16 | TGTGCCAGCAGCCAATCGAGGGGGGGAGGCACAGATACGCAGTATTTT | CASSQSRGGGTDTQYF
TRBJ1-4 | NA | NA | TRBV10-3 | TGTGCCATCAGTGATAGCAGGGAGGCTGAAAAACTGTTTTTT | CAISDSREAEKLFF
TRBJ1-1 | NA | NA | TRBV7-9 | TGTGCCAGCAGTCAGTCGACACCTGAAGCTTTCTTT | CASSQSTPEAFF
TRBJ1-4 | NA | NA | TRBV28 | TGTGCCAGCAACGGCGGCCTAGGGAGGGAAAAACTGTTTTTT | CASNGGLGREKLFF
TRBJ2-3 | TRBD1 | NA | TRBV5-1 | TGCGCCAGCAGCTCAAACAGGGGGCAGGCAGATACGCAGTATTTT | CASSSNRGQADTQYF
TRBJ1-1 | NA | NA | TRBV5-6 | TGTGCCAGTGCCATGGCAGGCACTGAAGCTTTCTTT | CASAMAGTEAFF
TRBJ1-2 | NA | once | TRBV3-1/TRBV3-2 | TGTGCCAGCAGCCAAGGAACATTCTATGGCTACACCTTC | CASSQGTFYGYTF
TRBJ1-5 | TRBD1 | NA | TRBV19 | TGTGCCAGTAGTATAAGTCGGACAGGGCCTCAGCATTTT | CASSISRTGPQHF
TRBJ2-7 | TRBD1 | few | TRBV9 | TGTGCCAGCAGCTCGACGACAGGGGGGACCGAGCAGTACTTC | CASSSTTGGTEQYF
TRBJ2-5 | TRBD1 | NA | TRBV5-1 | TGCGCCAGCAGCGGACAGGGGGCCGGGGAGACCCAGTACTTC | CASSGQGAGETQYF
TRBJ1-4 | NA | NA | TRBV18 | TGTGCCAGCTCACCCGATCGGGGGGATTATGAAAAACTGTTTTTT | CASSPDRGDYEKLFF
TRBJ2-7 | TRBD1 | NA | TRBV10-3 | TGTGCCATCAGCGGACAGGGGGCCTACGAGCAGTACTTC | CAISGQGAYEQYF
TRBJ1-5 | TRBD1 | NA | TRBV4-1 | TGCGCCAGCAGCCAAGATCCTCCGGGACAGGGATTCCATCAGCCCCAGCATTTT | CASSQDPPGQGFHQPQHF
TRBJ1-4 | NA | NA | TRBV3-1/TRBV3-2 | TGTGCCAGCAGCCAATTCGGGAATGAAAAACTGTTTTTT | CASSQFGNEKLFF
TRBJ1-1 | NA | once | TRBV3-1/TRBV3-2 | TGTGCCAGCAGCCACTTGGACAGTGAAGCTTTCTTT | CASSHLDSEAFF
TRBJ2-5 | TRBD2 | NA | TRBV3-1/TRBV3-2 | TGTGCCAGCAGCCCCCGAGTAGCGGGGGAGGGGGAGACCCAGTACTTC | CASSPRVAGEGETQYF
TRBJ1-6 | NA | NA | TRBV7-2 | TGTGCCAGCAGGAAGACAGTGCAGTATTCACCCCTCCACTTT | CASRKTVQYSPLHF
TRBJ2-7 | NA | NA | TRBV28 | TGTGCCAGCAGCGGATCTCTGGGCTTGTACTTC | CASSGSLGLYF
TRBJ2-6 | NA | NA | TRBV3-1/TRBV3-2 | TGTGCCAGCAGCCGCTATGGGGGCAGGGCTGGGGCCAACGTCCTGACTTTC | CASSRYGGRAGANVLTF
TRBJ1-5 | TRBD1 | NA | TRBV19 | TGTGCCAGCAGGGACAGGGCTTATCAGCCCCAGCATTTT | CASRDRAYQPQHF